This TCR beta chain came from a study of cytomegalovirus exposure and HLA in healthy donors. Regarding this clone: Antigen unknown.

Broader study findings: Reports indicate that TCR beta sequences accurately predicted the HLA-A and HLA-B alleles of most subjects. In a later analysis, CMV-associated beta chains were mostly HLA-associated, it appeared. Later, an analysis found that common viral pathogens appeared to be linked with several of the most significant clusters. Most sequenced TCRs were rare (though some public TCRs occurred in many donors).

The study ran its PCR with 60 Vbeta and 13 Jbeta primers. This table comes from immunoSEQ multiplex PCR, and its TCRdb copy is limited to in-frame clones, with some not included. The data show 150,000 to 200,000 clones, around 84% seen once. The CDR3 is 14 residues long. Germline CDR1 MGHDK, CDR2 SYGVNS. Trimming removed 2 bases from V and 1 base from J; junction bases left unmatched: 1. The receptor was derived from a man younger than 35 in good health and CMV-seropositive. Sequences were obtained from PBMCs. This chain uses TRBV25-1 with TRBJ1-1; 7 bases are a match to TRBD1. The CDR3 coding sequence is TGTGCCAGCAGTGAAGGGACAGCGAACACTGAAGCTTTCTTT. Translation gives CASSEGTANTEAFF.